Presented here are 2 T cell receptor beta chains from one specimen sequenced in a study of siplizumab effects on memory and regulatory T cells. Only in-frame clones appear in the TCRdb table, and some are missing; sequencing was by immunoSEQ multiplex PCR. The table lists around 95,000 clones, about 95% of them singletons, with 1% to 1.5% in the top ten. What was sequenced was non-Treg CD4+ T cells sorted from blood. All receptors come from a human donor in good health.

The genes are TRBV6-1 and TRBJ1-2; 9 bases are shared with TRBD1. CDR1 and CDR2 from the germline V gene are MNHNS and SASEGT. The junction had 5 bases not matched to a gene; V was cut back by 5 bases and J by 4 bases. The CDR3 runs to 14 residues. This CDR3 reads CASSPRTGVYGYTF. CDR3 DNA: TGTGCCAGCAGTCCACGGACAGGGGTCTATGGCTACACCTTC.

The V and J genes are TRBV19 and TRBJ2-1; 8 bases line up with TRBD2. The CDR3 is 14 residues long. Trimming took 4 bases from V and 10 from J; bases not matched to a gene: 9. The germline V gene encodes CDR1 LNHDA and CDR2 SQIVND (reference sequence). The CDR3 DNA sequence: TGTGCCAGTAGTACTCGTCTTGCGGGGGGAGAGCAGTTCTTC. Translating gives CASSTRLAGGEQFF.